This T cell receptor (beta chain) was sequenced in a study of T cells after yellow fever vaccination. The wider study: Preparing low-cell-number fractions relied on SMART-Seq v4 Ultra Low Input.

Germline V lookup: CDR1 SGHAT, CDR2 FQNNGV. The CDR3 runs 15 residues. The V and J ends lost 1 base and 6 bases respectively, with 14 bases between them. TCRdb fed the 5' RACE reads into MiXCR, producing one record per CDR3 protein. The sample yields over 100,000 distinct CDR3 sequences, roughly 8.4% seen once. This clonotype has more than one count but fewer than ten. What it binds is not known. Study conclusions and caveats: There was a small share of clonotypes that showed up in both the CD4 and CD8 compartments.

The sequence was obtained from a man aged 30 to 45 who received the YFV17D yellow fever vaccine. Sequences were derived from CD8+ T cells sorted from PBMCs, sampled 45 days after the yellow fever booster vaccination. V is TRBV11-2 and J is TRBJ2-3; tentative D call: TRBD2 (6 bases). CDR3 nucleotides: TGTGCCAGCAGCTTAGCCGGGGGACTCGGGGATACGCAGTATTTT. This sequence encodes CASSLAGGLGDTQYF.